The rows below give T cell receptor beta chains drawn from one sample of a study of OX40 agonist ivuxolimab in advanced cancers. The table came from immunoSEQ multiplex PCR; TCRdb's copy has only in-frame clones and leaves some out. The sample consists of about 42,000 clones, roughly nine tenths of them appearing once. Sequences were derived from CD4+ or CD8+ T cells sorted from blood, sampled in a trial of the OX40 agonist ivuxolimab. The receptor source for this set is an adult with an advanced solid tumor such as melanoma, head and neck, liver or kidney cancer. Each CDR3 is given with its conserved first and last residue. D genes are given only for firm matches. The size of a clone is reported for some rows only, either as once, few or many, or as a class for expanded clones.

size,D,V,J,CDR3,DNA
NA,TRBD2,TRBV7-2,TRBJ2-7,CASSLATSGGNYEQYF,TGTGCCAGCAGCTTAGCAACTAGCGGGGGGAACTACGAGCAGTACTTC
NA,TRBD2,TRBV7-9,TRBJ2-3,CASSVDGGVSDTQYF,TGTGCCAGCAGCGTTGACGGGGGGGTCTCAGATACGCAGTATTTT
NA,NA,TRBV7-2,TRBJ2-5,CASKMGGPQETQYF,TGTGCCAGCAAAATGGGGGGGCCACAAGAGACCCAGTACTTC
NA,TRBD1,TRBV7-3,TRBJ1-2,CASSFGTGGDGYTF,TGTGCCAGCAGCTTCGGGACAGGGGGAGATGGCTACACCTTC
NA,TRBD1,TRBV27,TRBJ1-6,CASSFGRGGSPLHF,TGTGCCAGCAGTTTTGGCAGGGGGGGTTCACCCCTCCACTTT
NA,NA,TRBV5-4,TRBJ2-3,CASSLGGAPTTDTQYF,TGTGCCAGCAGCTTGGGAGGGGCGCCCACCACAGATACGCAGTATTTT
NA,NA,TRBV5-6,TRBJ2-2,CASSSPPNTGELFF,TGTGCCAGCAGCTCCCCCCCGAACACCGGGGAGCTGTTTTTT
NA,NA,TRBV7-3,TRBJ2-1,CASSLSPSSYNEQFF,TGTGCCAGCAGCTTAAGCCCAAGCTCCTACAATGAGCAGTTCTTC
NA,NA,TRBV9,TRBJ2-2,CASSGANTGELFF,TGTGCCAGCAGCGGAGCCAACACCGGGGAGCTGTTTTTT
NA,NA,TRBV2,TRBJ2-5,CASSGLIGETQYF,TGTGCCAGCAGTGGTCTAATCGGGGAGACCCAGTACTTC
NA,TRBD1,TRBV5-4,TRBJ2-1,CASSGRDRGVNEQFF,TGTGCCAGCAGCGGCCGGGACAGGGGGGTTAATGAGCAGTTCTTC
NA,TRBD1,TRBV5-1,TRBJ1-2,CASSRRQGNYGYTF,TGCGCCAGCAGCCGGAGACAGGGGAACTATGGCTACACCTTC
NA,NA,TRBV9,TRBJ1-2,CASSGIGVASYGYTF,TGTGCCAGCAGCGGTATAGGGGTAGCTAGCTATGGCTACACCTTC
NA,NA,TRBV5-1,TRBJ2-5,CASSFQTQQETQYF,TGCGCCAGCAGCTTCCAAACCCAACAAGAGACCCAGTACTTC
NA,NA,TRBV2,TRBJ2-3,CARLKLSSEQESPSTDTQYF,TGTGCCAGGCTGAAGTTGAGCAGTGAACAGGAATCTCCTAGCACAGATACGCAGTATTTT
NA,TRBD1,TRBV5-4,TRBJ1-2,CASSRVGTGGSYGYTF,TGTGCCAGCAGCCGAGTTGGGACAGGGGGATCCTATGGCTACACCTTC
NA,NA,TRBV6-5,TRBJ1-2,CASSYSVYGYTF,TGTGCCAGCAGTTACTCGGTCTATGGCTACACCTTC
NA,NA,TRBV2,TRBJ1-2,CASSEGGYGYTF,TGTGCCAGCAGTGAAGGGGGCTATGGCTACACCTTC
few,NA,TRBV9,TRBJ2-1,CASSRGSYNEQFF,TGTGCCAGCAGCCGAGGCTCCTACAATGAGCAGTTCTTC
NA,NA,TRBV28,TRBJ2-3,CASSLVRGADTQYF,TGTGCCAGCAGTTTAGTCAGGGGAGCAGATACGCAGTATTTT
once,NA,TRBV9,TRBJ1-6,CASSVYPGEGISYNSPLHF,TGTGCCAGCAGCGTATACCCTGGGGAGGGTATATCCTATAATTCACCCCTCCACTTT
few,NA,TRBV7-9,TRBJ2-3,CASSLVLATDTQYF,TGTGCCAGCAGCTTAGTGTTAGCCACAGATACGCAGTATTTT
NA,TRBD2,TRBV28,TRBJ2-7,CASGTSDEQYF,TGTGCCAGCGGGACTAGCGACGAGCAGTACTTC
NA,TRBD1,TRBV6-6,TRBJ1-2,CAAEDRNYGYTF,TGTGCCGCTGAGGACAGGAACTATGGCTACACCTTC
NA,TRBD1,TRBV10-1,TRBJ2-5,CASSAQGAGVETQYF,TGCGCCAGCAGTGCGCAGGGGGCTGGAGTTGAGACCCAGTACTTC
NA,TRBD2,TRBV9,TRBJ2-5,CASGRTSSPGTQYF,TGTGCCAGCGGGAGGACTAGTTCACCCGGGACCCAGTACTTC
few,NA,TRBV9,TRBJ2-2,CASSPRVRGSNTGELFF,TGTGCCAGCAGCCCTAGGGTTCGGGGGTCGAACACCGGGGAGCTGTTTTTT
few,NA,TRBV4-1,TRBJ2-7,CASSRGASTEQYF,TGCGCCAGCAGCCGGGGAGCGTCTACCGAGCAGTACTTC
NA,NA,TRBV4-2,TRBJ2-3,CASSQDITVSTDTQYF,TGTGCCAGCAGCCAAGATATAACAGTTAGCACAGATACGCAGTATTTT
NA,NA,TRBV9,TRBJ2-7,CASSPAPFTYEQYF,TGTGCCAGCAGCCCGGCCCCTTTCACCTACGAGCAGTACTTC
NA,TRBD2,TRBV19,TRBJ2-3,CASSPAGGGTDTQYF,TGTGCCAGTAGTCCTGCGGGGGGTGGCACAGATACGCAGTATTTT
NA,TRBD1,TRBV2,TRBJ1-5,CASNRGGDQPQHF,TGTGCCAGCAATCGAGGGGGCGATCAGCCCCAGCATTTT
NA,NA,TRBV28,TRBJ1-3,CASSSQASSGNTIYF,TGTGCCAGCAGTTCCCAGGCGAGCTCTGGAAACACCATATATTTT
NA,TRBD2,TRBV5-1,TRBJ2-7,CASSLGAGLYEQYF,TGCGCCAGCAGCTTGGGAGCGGGACTCTACGAGCAGTACTTC
NA,NA,TRBV5-1,TRBJ1-2,CASSLGPGESYGYTF,TGCGCCAGCAGCTTGGGCCCAGGGGAGAGCTATGGCTACACCTTC
NA,NA,TRBV7-6,TRBJ1-5,CASSLEEGFNQPQHF,TGTGCCAGCAGCTTAGAGGAGGGATTCAATCAGCCCCAGCATTTT
NA,NA,TRBV4-2,TRBJ1-3,CASSQDPVVGGNTIYF,TGTGCCAGCAGCCAAGACCCTGTCGTCGGTGGAAACACCATATATTTT
NA,NA,TRBV19,TRBJ2-2,CASSIGGGVYTGELFF,TGTGCCAGTAGTATCGGAGGGGGTGTATACACCGGGGAGCTGTTTTTT
NA,TRBD2,TRBV7-8,TRBJ2-7,CASSPGLGAYEQYF,TGTGCCAGCAGCCCGGGACTAGGAGCGTACGAGCAGTACTTC
NA,TRBD2,TRBV27,TRBJ2-1,CASSPNGLAGVQFF,TGTGCCAGCAGCCCCAACGGACTAGCGGGGGTGCAGTTCTTC
NA,TRBD1,TRBV5-1,TRBJ1-2,CASSLGQGHGYTF,TGCGCCAGCAGCTTGGGACAGGGTCATGGCTACACCTTC
NA,TRBD1,TRBV2,TRBJ1-6,CASSVYRGGNSPLHF,TGTGCCAGCAGTGTCTACAGGGGAGGAAATTCACCCCTCCACTTT
NA,NA,TRBV7-9,TRBJ2-4,CASSSLRVAKNIQYF,TGTGCCAGCAGCTCACTCAGGGTAGCCAAAAACATTCAGTACTTC
NA,NA,TRBV10-2,TRBJ2-3,CASSGDSGGGDTQYF,TGCGCCAGCAGTGGAGATAGCGGAGGGGGAGATACGCAGTATTTT
NA,NA,TRBV7-7,TRBJ2-1,CASAVLSSYNEQFF,TGTGCTAGCGCGGTCTTGAGCTCCTACAATGAGCAGTTCTTC
NA,NA,TRBV4-3,TRBJ1-3,CASYRLDPFSGNTIYF,TGCGCCAGCTATAGATTGGATCCGTTCTCTGGAAACACCATATATTTT
NA,TRBD1,TRBV6-6,TRBJ1-5,CASREGQGGNQPQHF,TGTGCCAGCAGGGAGGGACAGGGGGGCAATCAGCCCCAGCATTTT
NA,TRBD1,TRBV7-9,TRBJ2-5,CASSLATGPHQETQYF,TGTGCCAGCAGCTTAGCGACAGGGCCTCACCAAGAGACCCAGTACTTC
NA,TRBD2,TRBV30,TRBJ2-3,CAWSVSGGTDTQYF,TGTGCCTGGAGTGTAAGCGGGGGCACAGATACGCAGTATTTT
NA,NA,TRBV28,TRBJ1-5,CASRASDSPSNQPQHF,TGTGCCAGCAGGGCCTCCGACAGTCCTAGCAATCAGCCCCAGCATTTT
once,NA,TRBV11-2,TRBJ2-1,CASSLGQTHNEQFF,TGTGCCAGCAGCTTAGGACAGACCCACAATGAGCAGTTCTTC
NA,NA,TRBV7-2,TRBJ2-1,CASSPLRGSYNEQFF,TGTGCCAGCAGTCCCCTGCGGGGTTCCTACAATGAGCAGTTCTTC
NA,NA,TRBV11-3,TRBJ2-1,CASSFSRASGSEQFF,TGTGCCAGCAGCTTTTCCAGGGCGAGCGGATCTGAGCAGTTCTTC